This T cell receptor beta chain emerged from a study of blood T cells in healthy people across ages. This CDR3 contains 15 residues. With V trimmed by 5 bases and J by 6 bases, 12 bases remained unmatched. The V gene's germline CDR1 is SNHLY and CDR2 FYNNEI. All donors came from Russia, were Caucasian and healthy, and spanned ages about 6 to 90. In regard to this clonotype: What it binds is unknown.

Study results and caveats: Long-lived donors carried more naive CD4+ cells and greater diversity than aged donors.

It was with a sample-barcoded 5' primer and a J-beta primer mix that a second PCR of roughly 7 to 12 cycles was run. The yield of each sample was at least 2.5 million CDR3-containing paired-end reads. One entry per CDR3 protein results from TCRdb running MiXCR on the 5' RACE reads. The profile shows about 810,000 distinct CDR3 sequences, under 40% of them singletons. The chain links TRBV2 to TRBJ1-2; TRBD1 agrees at 7 bases. The sequence was collected from a man aged 18 to 35 in good health. Sequencing was done on a sample of blood. The CDR3 DNA sequence: TGTGCCAGCAGTTGGGACAGTCCATCTGAGGATGGCTACACCTTC. Translation: CASSWDSPSEDGYTF.